This is a list of T cell receptor beta chains from one sample in a study of identical twins. From the 5' RACE reads, TCRdb called clonotypes with MiXCR, one entry per CDR3 protein. The data show 500,000 to 700,000 distinct CDR3 sequences, just over 7% seen once. A further study also used this sample, focusing on yellow fever vaccine responses in identical twins.

The specimen sequenced was PBMCs. These receptors were obtained from a woman younger than 35 in good health. CDR3s include the opening cysteine and the closing phenylalanine or tryptophan. Each record gives: V gene, CDR3 protein.

v_gene: TRBV29-1
CDR3aa: CSVERGGGDYGYTF

v_gene: TRBV7-9
CDR3aa: CASLGDDTQYF

v_gene: TRBV7-2
CDR3aa: CASSLMLFSGANVLTF

v_gene: TRBV11-2
CDR3aa: CASSLVPSGREADTQYF

v_gene: TRBV7-9
CDR3aa: CASSLLGPDTQYF

v_gene: TRBV9
CDR3aa: CASSDNEKLFF

v_gene: TRBV6-4
CDR3aa: CASSPDRRGLAGGTGELFF

v_gene: TRBV20-1
CDR3aa: CSARTRQGASYTQYF

v_gene: TRBV12-5
CDR3aa: CASGLVGGTQHF

v_gene: TRBV10-3
CDR3aa: CAIWGSGELFF

v_gene: TRBV6-5
CDR3aa: CASSYRGQGGTEAFF

v_gene: TRBV18
CDR3aa: CASSPVVQNEQFF

v_gene: TRBV20-1
CDR3aa: CSARDLSAGGETQYF

v_gene: TRBV7-8
CDR3aa: CASSPQGRGGELFF

v_gene: TRBV19
CDR3aa: CASSINGGASTGELFF

v_gene: TRBV6-1
CDR3aa: CACWDRLAGNTIYF